Listed here are 30 T cell receptor beta chains from one sample, sequenced in a study of regulatory T cells in long-lasting Graves disease. Construction of TCR beta libraries relied on iRepertoire HTBI primers and on Arm-PCR targeting CDR3 regions. TCRdb ran MiXCR on the multiplex PCR reads and lists one entry per CDR3 protein. The table has around 480,000 distinct CDR3 sequences, 16% seen once; the top ten hold 10% to 15%. Time point specified: newly diagnosed GD, antithyroid drugs for less than 3 months. PBMC RNA was the source of the TCR library. These sequences were also reported in another study, on T cells in Graves' hyperthyroidism and ophthalmopathy.

The material was peripheral blood mononuclear cells (PBMCs), obtained at new diagnosis, from a patient treated with antithyroid drugs. These receptor sequences come from a middle-aged man with Graves disease.

This chain uses TRBV2 with TRBJ2-7; 12 bases map to TRBD2. The CDR3 covers 15 residues. The germline gives CDR1 SNHLY, CDR2 FYNNEI. V gave up 4 bases and J gave up 4 bases; unmatched junction bases: 5. The chain's CDR3 is CASSATSGSTYEQYF. CDR3 sequence (DNA): TGTGCCAGCAGTGCGACTAGCGGGAGTACTTACGAGCAGTACTTC.

This clonotype was observed many times. The rearrangement links TRBV7-3 to TRBJ2-2; 7 nucleotides line up with TRBD2. In germline, CDR1 is SGHTA, CDR2 FQGTGA. This CDR3 is 16 amino acids long. Trimming at V came to 2 bases and at J to 2 bases, leaving 5 bases not matched to a gene. CDR3: CASSLRLAVNTGELFF. The CDR3 nucleotides are TGTGCCAGCAGCTTACGGCTAGCGGTCAACACCGGGGAGCTGTTTTTT.

This clonotype showed up many times. V usage is TRBV12-3 or TRBV12-4 and J usage is TRBJ1-5, with a possible D match to TRBD1 (6 bases). Trimming shortened V by 6 bases and J by 0 bases, and 15 bases separated the two germline ends. The CDR3 is 16 residues long. CDR3 sequence reads: CASSPSRQDSNQPQHF. The CDR3 coding sequence is TGTGCCAGCAGCCCAAGCCGACAGGATAGCAATCAGCCCCAGCATTTT.

Details on this clonotype: This clone may be a read error of a much larger clone one base away. The gene calls are TRBV20-1 and TRBJ2-7, with 7 bases identical to TRBD2. CDR1 DFQATT and CDR2 SNEGSKA come from the germline V gene (reference sequence). Trimming at V came to 1 base and at J to 5 bases, leaving 2 bases not matched to a gene. The CDR3 loop spans 12 amino acids. The chain's CDR3 is CSARGLADEQYF. CDR3 in DNA: TGCAGTGCTAGAGGGCTAGCGGACGAGCAGTACTTC.

This clonotype was seen repeatedly, ten times or more. The chain recombines TRBV28 with TRBJ2-7, with 10 nucleotides matching TRBD2. With V trimmed by 6 bases and J by 3 bases, 14 bases remained unmatched. Germline CDR1 and CDR2: MDHEN and SYDVKM. This CDR3 is built from 17 residues. Written as DNA, the CDR3 is TGTGCCAGCAGGGCACTAGCGGGACCGATTGATTACTACGAGCAGTACTTC. Protein product: CASRALAGPIDYYEQYF. The full variable domain, in which reference TRBV28 and TRBJ2-7 provide the parts outside the CDR3, is DVKVTQSSRYLVKRTGEKVFLECVQDMDHENMFWYRQDPGLGLRLIYFSYDVKMKEKGDIPEGYSVSREKKERFSLILESASTNQTSMYLCASRALAGPIDYYEQYFGPGTRLTVT.

On this clonotype itself: A read error is possible here, since a much larger clone lies one base away. The chain uses TRBV28 and TRBJ2-2; 8 bases are shared with TRBD1. Germline V gives CDR1 MDHEN, CDR2 SYDVKM. This CDR3 is 15 amino acids long. The CDR3 DNA sequence: TGTGCCAGCAGTTTGCCAGGGGGCGTAGACGGGGGGCTGTTTTTT. It codes for CASSLPGGVDGGLFF.

This clonotype turned up a few times. Being one base from a much bigger clone, this may be a read error. The rearrangement uses TRBV28 and TRBJ2-3; D may match TRBD1 or TRBD2 (5 bases each). The CDR3 totals 13 residues. Germline CDR1 MDHEN, CDR2 SYDVKM. CDR3 sequence (DNA): TGTGCCAGCAGTTTACGGGGCATAGATACGCGGTATTTT. It specifies CASSLRGIDTRYF.

This clonotype was found many times. This chain joins TRBV7-6 and TRBJ1-1, with unresolved D. The germline CDR1 and CDR2 sequences are SGHVS and FNYEAQ. This CDR3 region has 14 residues. The V gene lost 4 bases and the J gene lost 6 bases, with 15 bases spanning the gap. CDR3 region: CASSSGSQRAEAFF. CDR3 nucleotide sequence: TGTGCCAGCAGCTCCGGGAGCCAGAGGGCTGAAGCTTTCTTT. The full variable domain, its missing parts supplied by reference TRBV7-6 and TRBJ1-1, is GAGVSQSPRYKVTKRGQDVALRCDPISGHVSLYWYRQALGQGPEFLTYFNYEAQQDKSGLPNDRFSAERPEGSISTLTIQRTEQRDSAMYRCASSSGSQRAEAFFGQGTRLTVV.

There are many counts of this clonotype. Mismatch with germline at one junction end may stem from a read error. CDR3 loop: CASGQGASYEQYF. For the CDR3, the DNA is TGCGCCAGCGGACAGGGGGCCTCCTACGAGCAGTACTTC. V gene TRBV28 combines with J gene TRBJ2-7; 11 nucleotides match TRBD1. Germline V gene lookup returns CDR1 MDHEN and CDR2 SYDVKM. The CDR3 loop spans 13 amino acids.

This clonotype appeared many times. This chain joins TRBV18 and TRBJ2-5, with 7 bases that match TRBD1. The CDR3 totals 14 residues. CDR1 KGHSH and CDR2 LQKENI come from the germline V gene. After removal of 4 bases from V and 2 bases from J, the junction contained 4 bases not matched to a gene. The CDR3 sequence is CASSLGTVQETQYF. CDR3 bases: TGTGCCAGCTCACTGGGGACAGTACAAGAGACCCAGTACTTC.

This sequence joins TRBV28 and TRBJ2-3, with D possibly matching TRBD1 (5 bases). The length of the CDR3 is 12 residues. Trimming cost V 6 bases and J 3 bases, with 7 bases left between them. Germline CDR1 and CDR2: MDHEN and SYDVKM. CDR3 in DNA: TGTGCCAGCAGAAGACAGACAGATACGCAGTATTTT. This sequence encodes CASRRQTDTQYF.

This clonotype was observed at least ten times. The rearrangement joins TRBV28 to TRBJ2-1, with unresolved D. V lost 0 bases, J lost 4 bases, and 7 bases lay in between. The CDR3 is 14 residues long. The germline V gene encodes CDR1 MDHEN and CDR2 SYDVKM. CDR3 in amino acids: CASSLWGNYNEQFF. In DNA form, the CDR3 reads TGTGCCAGCAGTTTATGGGGAAATTACAATGAGCAGTTCTTC.

This clonotype was seen at least ten times. The J gene is TRBJ2-2, the V gene TRBV7-3; D remains ambiguous. Between the trimmed V and J ends, which lost 4 bases and 6 bases, there was a span of 9 bases. The CDR3 covers 13 residues. From germline, CDR1 is SGHTA and CDR2 FQGTGA. CDR3 DNA: TGTGCCAGCAGCTCTCAGGTGCCCGGGGAGCTGTTTTTT. Translated: CASSSQVPGELFF.

Ten or more counts support this clonotype. The gene calls are TRBV7-8 and TRBJ2-3, with 11 bases matching TRBD2. CDR1 SGHVS and CDR2 FQNEAQ come from the germline V gene. The CDR3 consists of 16 residues. Trimming cost V 5 bases and J 6 bases; bases outside gene matches: 10. The CDR3 bases are TGTGCCAGCAGCCAAAGACTAGCGGGACTTTCGGATACGCAGTATTTT. Encoded protein: CASSQRLAGLSDTQYF.

J is TRBJ2-7 and V is TRBV5-1, with D perhaps TRBD1 (6 bases). Per germline, CDR1 SGHRS and CDR2 YFSETQ. V shed 0 bases and J shed 0 bases, with 13 bases lying between them. CDR3 length: 16 residues. The CDR3: CASSLGIQGFSYEQYF. The DNA of the CDR3 is TGCGCCAGCAGCTTGGGTATACAGGGTTTCTCCTACGAGCAGTACTTC.

In this sample, this clonotype turned up many times. The chain links TRBV6-1 to TRBJ2-7; D not certain. This CDR3 is built from 14 residues. The V end lost 7 bases, the J end lost 5 bases, and 18 bases lay between the germline ends. Per the germline V gene, CDR1 is MNHNS and CDR2 is SASEGT. CDR3 region: CASIRQLGNHEQYF. In DNA form, the CDR3 reads TGTGCCAGCATTAGGCAATTAGGTAACCACGAGCAGTACTTC.

This clonotype was found many times. The rearrangement links TRBV30 to TRBJ2-1, with 11 bases that match TRBD2. The junction had 12 bases not matched to a gene; V was cut back by 4 bases and J by 7 bases. From germline, CDR1 is GTSNPN and CDR2 SVGIG (reference sequence). CDR3 length: 16 residues. CDR3 residues: CAWTLIAGGLLNEQFF. As DNA, the CDR3 is TGTGCCTGGACCCTCATAGCGGGAGGGTTGTTGAATGAGCAGTTCTTC.

About this clonotype: A much larger clone lies a single base off, so this may be a read error. The genes are TRBV2 and TRBJ1-1; possible D gene TRBD1, 5 bases. The germline CDR1 and CDR2 sequences are SNHLY and FYNNEI. The CDR3 covers 15 residues. The V end lost 6 bases, the J end lost 0 bases, and 14 bases lay between the germline ends. The CDR3 DNA reads TGTGCCAGCAGGACTCGCGGGGGTATGAACACTGAAGCTTTCTTT. This translates into CASRTRGGMNTEAFF.

This clonotype was counted many times. This chain joins TRBV5-1 and TRBJ2-7; D is unclear. V shed 0 bases and J shed 4 bases, with 11 bases lying between them. CDR3 length: 14 residues. Germline CDR1 is SGHRS and CDR2 is YFSETQ. The CDR3 here is CASSLGGELYEQYF. CDR3 in DNA: TGCGCCAGCAGCTTGGGCGGAGAACTATACGAGCAGTACTTC.

The chain has TRBV12-3 or TRBV12-4 and TRBJ2-1; 12 nucleotides match TRBD2. This CDR3 spans 20 amino acids. The J segment lost 2 bases and the V segment lost 4 bases, leaving 15 bases of the junction unmatched. The DNA for the CDR3 is TGTGCCAGCAGTTCCAAACTGCCCGGGACTAGCGGGCGGACCTACAATGAGCAGTTCTTC. It yields the protein CASSSKLPGTSGRTYNEQFF.

This chain joins TRBV20-1 and TRBJ2-7, with 7 nucleotides matching TRBD2. The CDR3 runs 10 residues. The ends lost 7 bases at V and 5 bases at J; junction bases unmatched: 2. CDR1 DFQATT and CDR2 SNEGSKA come from the germline V gene (reference sequence). The chain's CDR3 is CSVAGDEQYF. The CDR3 DNA is TGCAGTGTGGCGGGGGACGAGCAGTACTTC.

In this sample, this clonotype turned up a few times. The gene calls are TRBV20-1 and TRBJ2-7; 8 positions match TRBD2. Losses at the gene ends were 3 bases for V and 6 bases for J; bases not matched to a gene: 7. The CDR3 runs 13 residues. Germline V gene data show CDR1 as DFQATT and CDR2 as SNEGSKA (reference sequence). This CDR3 reads CSARDSGSLEQYF. CDR3 DNA: TGCAGTGCTAGGGACAGCGGGAGCCTCGAGCAGTACTTC.

This clonotype appeared many times. The chain links TRBV13 to TRBJ2-7, with 10 bases fitting TRBD2. CDR1 is PRHDT and CDR2 is FYEKMQ in the germline V gene (reference sequence). This CDR3 spans 14 amino acids. The trim removed 4 bases at V and 5 bases at J, leaving 5 bases unmatched. The CDR3 sequence is CASSSSGSINEQYF. The CDR3 DNA reads as TGTGCCAGCAGCTCTAGCGGGAGTATCAACGAGCAGTACTTC.

This clonotype occurred many times. This chain joins TRBV6-1 and TRBJ2-1; D is unresolved. The CDR3 is 17 residues long. Trimming pared 3 bases from V and 5 bases from J, leaving 20 bases between. Germline CDR1 is MNHNS and CDR2 is SASEGT. Written as DNA, the CDR3 is TGTGCCAGCAGTGAGTTGAGGATTTCGGGTAACAACAATGAGCAGTTCTTC. This codes for CASSELRISGNNNEQFF.

This clonotype was recorded a few times. The genes are TRBV6-1 and TRBJ1-2; perhaps TRBD1 as D (5 bases). CDR1 and CDR2 from the germline V gene are MNHNS and SASEGT. The CDR3 sequence is 16 residues long. The V gene lost 3 bases and the J gene lost 4 bases, with 18 bases spanning the gap. This chain's CDR3 is CASSESGHRSLYGYTF. In nucleotides, the CDR3 is TGTGCCAGCAGTGAGAGTGGACATCGCTCCCTCTATGGCTACACCTTC.

Concerning this clonotype: This probably arose from a read error, given a far larger clone one base away. This chain uses TRBV20-1 with TRBJ2-7; the D is unclear. The length of the CDR3 is 14 residues. Looked up from germline, CDR1 is DFQATT and CDR2 is SNEGSKA (reference sequence). V lost 3 bases to trimming and J lost 7 bases, with 19 bases between them. CDR3 sequence: CSARWWRSYNEQYF. The CDR3 coding sequence is TGCAGTGCTAGGTGGTGGCGCTCCTACAATGAGCAGTACTTC.

This clonotype appeared once. Germline and junction disagree at one end, which may indicate a read error. This rearrangement joins TRBV2 to TRBJ1-2; D not resolved. The V gene's germline CDR1 is SNHLY and CDR2 FYNNEI. CDR3 length equals 12 residues. The chain's CDR3 is CASSQAPGGYAF. The DNA for the CDR3 is TGTGCCAGCAGCCAAGCCCCGGGCGGCTACGCCTTC.

This clonotype was found once. The rearrangement uses TRBV9 and TRBJ2-3; maybe TRBD2 (6 bases). Trimming shortened V by 7 bases and J by 1 base, and 13 bases separated the two germline ends. This CDR3 contains 14 residues. Germline V gives CDR1 SGDLS, CDR2 YYNGEE. CDR3 residues: CASDPSGGTDTQYF. CDR3 bases: TGTGCCAGCGACCCGTCGGGGGGCACAGATACGCAGTATTTT.

The CDR3 reads CASSLAVRGNYEQYF. Here the CDR3 DNA reads TGCGCCAGCAGCCTAGCTGTCAGAGGGAACTACGAGCAGTACTTC. J is TRBJ2-7 and V is TRBV4-1; D perhaps matches TRBD2 (5 bases). The V end was cut by 4 bases, the J end by 3 bases, with 16 bases between. Germline CDR1 is MGHRA and CDR2 is YSYEKL. The CDR3 is 15 amino acids.

At least ten counts were recorded for this clonotype. The V and J genes are TRBV5-1 and TRBJ1-5; D ambiguous. The V gene lost 3 bases and the J gene lost 2 bases, with 12 bases spanning the gap. Germline CDR1 and CDR2: SGHRS and YFSETQ. The CDR3 totals 15 residues. CDR3 sequence: CASSYDPAGNQPQHF. CDR3 nucleotide sequence: TGCGCCAGCAGCTATGACCCGGCGGGCAATCAGCCCCAGCATTTT.